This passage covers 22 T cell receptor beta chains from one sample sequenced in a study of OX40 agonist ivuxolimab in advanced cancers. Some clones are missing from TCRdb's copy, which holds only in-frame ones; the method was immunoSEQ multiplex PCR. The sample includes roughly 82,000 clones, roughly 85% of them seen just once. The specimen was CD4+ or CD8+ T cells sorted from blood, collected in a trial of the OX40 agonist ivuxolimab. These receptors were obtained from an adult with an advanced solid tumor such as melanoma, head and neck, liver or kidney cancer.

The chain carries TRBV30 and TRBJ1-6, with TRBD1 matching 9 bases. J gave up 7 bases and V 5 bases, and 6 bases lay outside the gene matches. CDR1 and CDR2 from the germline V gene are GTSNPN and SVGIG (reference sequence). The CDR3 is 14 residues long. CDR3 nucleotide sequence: TGTGCCTGGTCGGACAGGGGAAAAAATTCACCCCTCCACTTT. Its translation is CAWSDRGKNSPLHF.

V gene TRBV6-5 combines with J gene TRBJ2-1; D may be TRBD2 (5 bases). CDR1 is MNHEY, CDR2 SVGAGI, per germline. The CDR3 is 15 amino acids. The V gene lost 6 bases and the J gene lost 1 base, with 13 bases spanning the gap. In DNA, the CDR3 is TGTGCCAGCAGGAGCGGCCCGGCATCCTACAATGAGCAGTTCTTC. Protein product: CASRSGPASYNEQFF.

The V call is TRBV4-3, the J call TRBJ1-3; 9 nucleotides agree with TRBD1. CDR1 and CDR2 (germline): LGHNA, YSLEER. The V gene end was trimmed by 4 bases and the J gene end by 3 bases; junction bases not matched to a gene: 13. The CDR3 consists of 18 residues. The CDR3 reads CASSRWATGTGYGNTIYF. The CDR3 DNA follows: TGCGCCAGCAGCCGCTGGGCCACCGGGACAGGGTATGGAAACACCATATATTTT.

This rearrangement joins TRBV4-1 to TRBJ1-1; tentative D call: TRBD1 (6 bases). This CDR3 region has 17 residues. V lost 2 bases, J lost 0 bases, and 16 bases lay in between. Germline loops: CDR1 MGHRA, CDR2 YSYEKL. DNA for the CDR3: TGCGCCAGCAGCCAATCCACCAGGGACACGCTGAACACTGAAGCTTTCTTT. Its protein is CASSQSTRDTLNTEAFF.

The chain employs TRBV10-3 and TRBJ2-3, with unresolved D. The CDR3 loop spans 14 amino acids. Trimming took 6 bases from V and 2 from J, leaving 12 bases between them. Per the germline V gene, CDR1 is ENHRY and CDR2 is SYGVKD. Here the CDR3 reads CAISQPQYTDTQYF. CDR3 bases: TGTGCCATCAGCCAGCCCCAATACACAGATACGCAGTATTTT.

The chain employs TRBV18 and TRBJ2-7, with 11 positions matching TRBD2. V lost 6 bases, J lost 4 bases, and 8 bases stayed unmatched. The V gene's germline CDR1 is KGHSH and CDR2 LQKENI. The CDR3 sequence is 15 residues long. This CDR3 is CASSRGGTSGYEQYF. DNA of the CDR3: TGTGCCAGCTCCCGAGGGGGGACTAGCGGATACGAGCAGTACTTC.

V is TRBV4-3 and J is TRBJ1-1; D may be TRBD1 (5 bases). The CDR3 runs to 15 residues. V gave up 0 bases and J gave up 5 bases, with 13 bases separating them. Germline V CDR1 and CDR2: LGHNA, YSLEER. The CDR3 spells CASSQDRLGVTEAFF. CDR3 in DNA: TGCGCCAGCAGCCAAGATCGACTGGGGGTGACTGAAGCTTTCTTT.

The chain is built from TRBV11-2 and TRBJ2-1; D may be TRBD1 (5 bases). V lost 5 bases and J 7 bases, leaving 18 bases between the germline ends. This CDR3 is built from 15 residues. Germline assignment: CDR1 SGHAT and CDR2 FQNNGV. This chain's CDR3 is CASSPTAGLGNEQFF. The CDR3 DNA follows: TGTGCCAGCAGCCCAACAGCAGGGCTCGGGAATGAGCAGTTCTTC.

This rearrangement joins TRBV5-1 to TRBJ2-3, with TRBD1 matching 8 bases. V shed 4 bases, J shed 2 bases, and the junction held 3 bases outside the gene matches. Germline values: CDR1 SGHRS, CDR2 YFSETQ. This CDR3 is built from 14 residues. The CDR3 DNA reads TGCGCCAGCAGCCGGGGACAGGACACAGATACGCAGTATTTT. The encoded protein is CASSRGQDTDTQYF.

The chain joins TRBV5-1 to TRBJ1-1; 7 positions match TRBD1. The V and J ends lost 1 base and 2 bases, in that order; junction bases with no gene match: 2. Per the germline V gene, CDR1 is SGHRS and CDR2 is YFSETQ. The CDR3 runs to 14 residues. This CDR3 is CASSLTGDNTEAFF. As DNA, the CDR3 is TGCGCCAGCAGCTTGACAGGGGACAACACTGAAGCTTTCTTT.

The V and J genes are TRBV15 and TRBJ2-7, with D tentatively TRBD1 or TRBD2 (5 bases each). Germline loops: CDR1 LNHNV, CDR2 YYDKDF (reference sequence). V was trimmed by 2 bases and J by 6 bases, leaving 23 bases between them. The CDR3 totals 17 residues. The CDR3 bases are TGTGCCACCAGCAGACCTAAAGGGGCGCCAGGGACGGGCGAGCAGTACTTC. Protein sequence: CATSRPKGAPGTGEQYF.

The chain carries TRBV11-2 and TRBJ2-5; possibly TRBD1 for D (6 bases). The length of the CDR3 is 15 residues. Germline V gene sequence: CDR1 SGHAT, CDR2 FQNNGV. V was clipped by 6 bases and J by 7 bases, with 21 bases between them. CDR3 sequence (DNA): TGTGCCAGCAGAATAGGAGCAGGGGCCTTAGGGACCCAGTACTTC. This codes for CASRIGAGALGTQYF.

CDR3 sequence (DNA): TGTGCCAGCAGCGTGCAGGGGGCAGTGGAAGATACGCAGTATTTT. This gives the protein CASSVQGAVEDTQYF. This chain connects TRBV7-3 to TRBJ2-3, with 8 bases fitting TRBD1. Germline CDR1 is SGHTA and CDR2 is FQGTGA. V shed 5 bases, J shed 5 bases, and the junction held 9 bases outside the gene matches. The CDR3 length is 15 residues. The full variable domain, its missing parts supplied by reference TRBV7-3 and TRBJ2-3, is GAGVSQTPSNKVTEKGKYVELRCDPISGHTALYWYRQSLGQGPEFLIYFQGTGAADDSGLPNDRFFAVRPEGSVSTLKIQRTERGDSAVYLCASSVQGAVEDTQYFGPGTRLTVL.

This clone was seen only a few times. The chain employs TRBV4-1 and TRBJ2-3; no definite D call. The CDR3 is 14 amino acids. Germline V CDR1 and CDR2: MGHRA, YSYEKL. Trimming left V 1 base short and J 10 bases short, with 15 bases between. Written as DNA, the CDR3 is TGCGCCAGCAGCCAAGTTTCAGGTCTAGGATCGCAGTATTTT. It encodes CASSQVSGLGSQYF.

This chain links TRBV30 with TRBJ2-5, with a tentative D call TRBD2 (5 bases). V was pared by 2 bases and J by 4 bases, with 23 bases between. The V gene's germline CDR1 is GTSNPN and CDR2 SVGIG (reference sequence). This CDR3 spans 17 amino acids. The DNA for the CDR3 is TGTGCCTGGAGTTCGGGATTGAGGTTTCGAAAGGGAGAGACCCAGTACTTC. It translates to CAWSSGLRFRKGETQYF.

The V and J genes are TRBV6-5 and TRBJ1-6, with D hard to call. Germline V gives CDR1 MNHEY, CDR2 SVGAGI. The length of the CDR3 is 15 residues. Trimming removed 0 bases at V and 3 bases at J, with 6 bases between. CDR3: CASSYSEGYNSPLHF. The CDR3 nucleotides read TGTGCCAGCAGTTACTCGGAGGGCTATAATTCACCCCTCCACTTT.

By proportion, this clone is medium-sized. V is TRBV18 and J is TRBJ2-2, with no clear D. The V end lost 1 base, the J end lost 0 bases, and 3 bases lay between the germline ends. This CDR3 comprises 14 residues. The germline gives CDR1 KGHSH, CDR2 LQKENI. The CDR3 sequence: CASSPLPNTGELFF. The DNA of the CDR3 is TGTGCCAGCTCACCACTACCGAACACCGGGGAGCTGTTTTTT.

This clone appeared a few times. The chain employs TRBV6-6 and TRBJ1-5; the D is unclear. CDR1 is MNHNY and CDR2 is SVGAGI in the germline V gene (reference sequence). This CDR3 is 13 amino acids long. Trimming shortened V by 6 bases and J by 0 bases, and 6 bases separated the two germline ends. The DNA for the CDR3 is TGTGCCAGCAGCGCAGTTAGCAATCAGCCCCAGCATTTT. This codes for CASSAVSNQPQHF.

The CDR3 bases are TGTGCCAGCTCACCACCAGGTACAGGGTATGCCTATGGCTACACCTTC. Encoded protein: CASSPPGTGYAYGYTF. This chain connects TRBV18 to TRBJ1-2; D is perhaps TRBD1 (6 bases). Trimming took 0 bases from V and 4 from J, leaving 15 bases between them. Germline loops: CDR1 KGHSH, CDR2 LQKENI. The CDR3 covers 16 residues.

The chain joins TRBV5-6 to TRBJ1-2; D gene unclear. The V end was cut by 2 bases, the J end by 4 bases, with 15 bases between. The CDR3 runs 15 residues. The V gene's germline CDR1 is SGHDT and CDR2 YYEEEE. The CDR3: CASSFFTENFYGYTF. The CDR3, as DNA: TGTGCCAGCAGCTTCTTCACGGAGAATTTCTATGGCTACACCTTC.

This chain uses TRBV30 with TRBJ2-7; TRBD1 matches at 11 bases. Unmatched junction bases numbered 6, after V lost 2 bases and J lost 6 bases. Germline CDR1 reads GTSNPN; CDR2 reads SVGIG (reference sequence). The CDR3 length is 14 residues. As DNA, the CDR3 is TGTGCCTGGAGTATAGGGGACAGGGGGAGCGAGCAGTACTTC. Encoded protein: CAWSIGDRGSEQYF.

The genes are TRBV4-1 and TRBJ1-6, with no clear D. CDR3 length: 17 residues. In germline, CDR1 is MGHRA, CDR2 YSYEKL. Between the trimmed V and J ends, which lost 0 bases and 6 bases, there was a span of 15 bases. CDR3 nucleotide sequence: TGCGCCAGCAGCCAAGAAGGAGGGCTATTCCTTAATTCACCCCTCCACTTT. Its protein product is CASSQEGGLFLNSPLHF.